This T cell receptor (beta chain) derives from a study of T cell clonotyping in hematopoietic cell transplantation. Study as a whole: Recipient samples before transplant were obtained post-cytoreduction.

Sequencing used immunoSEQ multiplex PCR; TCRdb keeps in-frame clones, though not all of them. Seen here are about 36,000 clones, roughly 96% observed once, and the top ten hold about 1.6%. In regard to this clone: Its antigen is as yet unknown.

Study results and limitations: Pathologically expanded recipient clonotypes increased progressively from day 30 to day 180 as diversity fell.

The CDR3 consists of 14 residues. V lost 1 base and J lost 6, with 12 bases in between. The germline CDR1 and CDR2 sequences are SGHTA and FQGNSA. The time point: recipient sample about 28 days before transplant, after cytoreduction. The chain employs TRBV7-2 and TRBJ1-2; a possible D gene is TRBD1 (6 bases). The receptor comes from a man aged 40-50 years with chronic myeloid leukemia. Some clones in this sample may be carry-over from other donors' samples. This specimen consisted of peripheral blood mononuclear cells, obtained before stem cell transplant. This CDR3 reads CASSLGFRDNGYTF. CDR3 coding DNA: TGTGCCAGCAGCTTAGGTTTCCGGGACAATGGCTACACCTTC.